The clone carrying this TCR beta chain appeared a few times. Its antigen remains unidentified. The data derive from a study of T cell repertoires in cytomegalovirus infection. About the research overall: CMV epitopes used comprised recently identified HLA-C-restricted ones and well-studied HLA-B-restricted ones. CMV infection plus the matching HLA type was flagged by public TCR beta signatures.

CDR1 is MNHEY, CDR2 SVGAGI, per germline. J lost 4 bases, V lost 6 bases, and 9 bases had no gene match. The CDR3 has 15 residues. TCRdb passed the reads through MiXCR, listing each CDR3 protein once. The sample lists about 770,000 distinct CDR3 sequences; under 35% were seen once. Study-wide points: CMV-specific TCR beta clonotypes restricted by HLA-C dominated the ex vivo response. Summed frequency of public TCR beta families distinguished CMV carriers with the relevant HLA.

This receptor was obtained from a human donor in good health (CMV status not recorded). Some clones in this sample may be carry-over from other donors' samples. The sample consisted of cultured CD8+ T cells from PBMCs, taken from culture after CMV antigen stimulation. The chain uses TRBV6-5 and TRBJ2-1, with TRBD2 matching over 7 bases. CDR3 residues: CASSPAPAGYNEQFF. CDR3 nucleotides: TGTGCCAGCAGCCCGGCGCCAGCGGGGTACAATGAGCAGTTCTTC.